This TCR beta chain stems from a study of T cells in localized non-small cell lung cancer. CDR3 length equals 22 residues. V was trimmed by 6 bases and J by 0 bases, leaving 35 bases between them. The sample holds one count of this clone. The antigen is unknown. The study's findings and limits: Uninvolved adjacent lung showed higher T cell clonality than tumor. Heterogeneity remains possible because sequencing was limited to only one tumor region. With higher T cell density in blood came longer overall survival. Appearances in adjacent lung were noted for a median roughly 58 of the top 100 tumor clones.

Clones were sequenced by immunoSEQ multiplex PCR, and TCRdb holds only the in-frame ones, with some missing. This table holds more than 50,000 clones, approximately 80% found once. The material was peripheral blood, obtained before any cancer treatment. V is TRBV23-1 and J is TRBJ1-1; D is unclear. TRBV23-1 is an open reading frame whose function is uncertain. This receptor was taken from an older female donor with stage II squamous cell lung carcinoma. The DNA for the CDR3 is TGCGCCAGCAGCCCTCCCCAGACCCGCCAGTGGTGGAATGAGGCCATGAACACTGAAGCTTTCTTT. The encoded protein is CASSPPQTRQWWNEAMNTEAFF.